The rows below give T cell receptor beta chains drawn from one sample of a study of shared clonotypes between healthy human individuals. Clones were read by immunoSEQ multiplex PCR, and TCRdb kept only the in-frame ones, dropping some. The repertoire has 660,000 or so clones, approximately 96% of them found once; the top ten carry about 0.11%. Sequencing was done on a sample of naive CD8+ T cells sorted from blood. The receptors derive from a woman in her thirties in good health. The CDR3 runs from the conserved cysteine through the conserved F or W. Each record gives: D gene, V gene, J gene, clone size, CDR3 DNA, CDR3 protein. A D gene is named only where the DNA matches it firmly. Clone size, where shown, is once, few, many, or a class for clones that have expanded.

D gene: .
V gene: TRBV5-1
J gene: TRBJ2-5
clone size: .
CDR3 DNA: TGCGCCAGCAGCCCCTCATCGGAGACCCAGTACTTC
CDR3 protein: CASSPSSETQYF

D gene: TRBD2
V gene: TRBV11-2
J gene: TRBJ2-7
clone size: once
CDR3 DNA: TGTGCCAGCAGCTTAGTGGGCGGGAGGTTCTTAGAGCAGTACTTC
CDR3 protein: CASSLVGGRFLEQYF

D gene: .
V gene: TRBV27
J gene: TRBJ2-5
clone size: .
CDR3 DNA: TGTGCCAACTACCTTTTGGAGACCCAGTACTTC
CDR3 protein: CANYLLETQYF

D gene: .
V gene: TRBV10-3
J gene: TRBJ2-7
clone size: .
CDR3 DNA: TGTGCCATCAGTGAGTCTTGGGGGTACGAGCAGTACTTC
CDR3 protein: CAISESWGYEQYF

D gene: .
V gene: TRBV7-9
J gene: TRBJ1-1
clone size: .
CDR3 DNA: TGTGCCAGCAGCTTGGGCCCCTCGGAAGCTTTCTTT
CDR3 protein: CASSLGPSEAFF

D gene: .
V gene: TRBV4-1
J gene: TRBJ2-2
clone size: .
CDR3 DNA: TGCGCCAGCAGCCCCGAATTGCTACAGAACACCGGGGAGCTGTTTTTT
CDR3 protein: CASSPELLQNTGELFF

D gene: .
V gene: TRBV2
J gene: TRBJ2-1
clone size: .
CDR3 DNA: TGTGCCAGCAGTGCGGCCGACAATGAGCAGTTCTTC
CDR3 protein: CASSAADNEQFF

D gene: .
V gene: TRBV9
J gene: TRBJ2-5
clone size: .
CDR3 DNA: TGTGCCAGCAGCGTAGAGGCTAGGTCGGGCGAGACCCAGTACTTC
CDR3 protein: CASSVEARSGETQYF

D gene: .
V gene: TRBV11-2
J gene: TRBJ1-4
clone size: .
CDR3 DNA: TGTGCCAGCAGCCGTGACAGGAGGGGAAGTGAAAAACTGTTTTTT
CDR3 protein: CASSRDRRGSEKLFF

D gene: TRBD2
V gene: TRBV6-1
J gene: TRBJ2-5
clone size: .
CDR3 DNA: TGTGCCAGCAGTGAAAGGGGGACTAGAGAGACCCAGTACTTC
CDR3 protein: CASSERGTRETQYF

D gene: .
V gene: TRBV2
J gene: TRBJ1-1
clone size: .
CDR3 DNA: TGTGCCAGCAGTGAGCGAGGGGGCACTGAAGCTTTCTTT
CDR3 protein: CASSERGGTEAFF

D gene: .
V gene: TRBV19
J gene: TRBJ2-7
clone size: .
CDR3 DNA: TGTGCCAGTAGTAACGGCAGGCTGGCCTACGAGCAGTACTTC
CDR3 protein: CASSNGRLAYEQYF

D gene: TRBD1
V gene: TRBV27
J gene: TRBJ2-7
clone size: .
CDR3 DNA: TGTGCCAGCAGTTTATCAGCGACAGGGATGTACGAGCAGTACTTC
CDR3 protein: CASSLSATGMYEQYF

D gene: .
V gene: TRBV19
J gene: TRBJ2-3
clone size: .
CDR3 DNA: TGTGCCAGTAGTATTCTAGGACGGGTCACAGATACGCAGTATTTT
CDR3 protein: CASSILGRVTDTQYF

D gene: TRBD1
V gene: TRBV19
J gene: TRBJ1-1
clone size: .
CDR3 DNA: TGTGCCAGTAGTATAGAGGACAGGGGGCGCCTGGACACTGAAGCTTTCTTT
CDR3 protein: CASSIEDRGRLDTEAFF

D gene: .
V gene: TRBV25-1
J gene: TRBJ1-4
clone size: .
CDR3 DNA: TGTGCCAGCTCTAGTGTAGGTAATGAAAAACTGTTTTTT
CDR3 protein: CASSSVGNEKLFF

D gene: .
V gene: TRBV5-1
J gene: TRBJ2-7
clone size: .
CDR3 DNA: TGCGCCAGCGGCGACACTGATAGCTCCTACGAGCAGTACTTC
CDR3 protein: CASGDTDSSYEQYF

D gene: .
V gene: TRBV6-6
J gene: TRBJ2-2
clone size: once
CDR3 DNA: TGTGCCAGCAGCCTAACCGGGGAGCTGTTTTTT
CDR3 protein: CASSLTGELFF

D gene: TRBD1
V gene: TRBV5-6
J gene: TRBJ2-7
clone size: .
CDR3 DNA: TGTGCCAGCAGCTTGGGGGACAGGGATTTCAACGAGCAGTACTTC
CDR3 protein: CASSLGDRDFNEQYF

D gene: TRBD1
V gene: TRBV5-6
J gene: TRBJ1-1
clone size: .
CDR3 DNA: TGTGCCAGCAGCGACAGGGGGCTGGAAGCTTTCTTT
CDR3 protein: CASSDRGLEAFF

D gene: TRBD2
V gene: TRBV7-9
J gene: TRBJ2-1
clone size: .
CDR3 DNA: TGTGCCAGCAGCCCCCCCCTTGGCGGGAGTGGGTACAATGAGCAGTTCTTC
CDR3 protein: CASSPPLGGSGYNEQFF

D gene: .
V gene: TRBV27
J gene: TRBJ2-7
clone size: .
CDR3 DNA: TGTGCCAGCAGCTGGGTCAGGGGACTTCCTTACGAGCAGTACTTC
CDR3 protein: CASSWVRGLPYEQYF

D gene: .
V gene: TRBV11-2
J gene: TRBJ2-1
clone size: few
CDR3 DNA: TGTGCCAGCAGCTTAGGGGGTGAGCAGTTCTTC
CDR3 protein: CASSLGGEQFF

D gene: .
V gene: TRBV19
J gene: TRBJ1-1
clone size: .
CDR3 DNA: TGTGCCAGTAGTACCCCCGGGGTGGGGGGGAGAACCCTGAACACTGAAGCTTTCTTT
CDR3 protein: CASSTPGVGGRTLNTEAFF

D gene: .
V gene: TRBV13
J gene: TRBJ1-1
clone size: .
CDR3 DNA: TGTGCCAGCAGCTCGCCTAGGGCTGGGGTTTACGCTTTCTTT
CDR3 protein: CASSSPRAGVYAFF

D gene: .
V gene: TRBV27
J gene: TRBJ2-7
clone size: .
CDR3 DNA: TGTGCCAGCAGTCCGGCACTGAAACACTCCTACGAGCAGTACTTC
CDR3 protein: CASSPALKHSYEQYF

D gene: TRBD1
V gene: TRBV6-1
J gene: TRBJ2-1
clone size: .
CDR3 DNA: TGTGCCAGCAGTGAGTTTGGACAGGGTTACAATGAGCAGTTCTTC
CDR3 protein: CASSEFGQGYNEQFF

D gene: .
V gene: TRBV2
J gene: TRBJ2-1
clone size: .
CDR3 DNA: TGTGCCAGCAGTGGGGCCGGGACTCGAATGTACAATGAGCAGTTCTTC
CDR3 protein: CASSGAGTRMYNEQFF

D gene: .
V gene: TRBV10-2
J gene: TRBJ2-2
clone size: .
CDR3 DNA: TGCGCCAGCAGTGCTGCCGGCGGGACACTCTCCGGGGAGCTGTTTTTT
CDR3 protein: CASSAAGGTLSGELFF

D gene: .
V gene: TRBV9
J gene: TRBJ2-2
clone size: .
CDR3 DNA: TGTGCCAGCAGCGTATGGGGTGCGGACACCGGGGAGCTGTTTTTT
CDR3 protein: CASSVWGADTGELFF

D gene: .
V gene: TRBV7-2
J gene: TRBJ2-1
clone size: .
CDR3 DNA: TGTGCCAGCAGCCAATGGGACTTTTACAATGAGCAGTTCTTC
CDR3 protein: CASSQWDFYNEQFF

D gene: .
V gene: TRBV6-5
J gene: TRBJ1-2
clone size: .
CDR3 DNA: TGTGCCAGCAGTTCCGATCCGAACTATGGCTACACCTTC
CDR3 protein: CASSSDPNYGYTF

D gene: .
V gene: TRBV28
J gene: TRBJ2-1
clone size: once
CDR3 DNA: TGTGCCAGCAGTAGGGAGGGGGAGGGCCTCTTCAATGAGCAGTTCTTC
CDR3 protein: CASSREGEGLFNEQFF

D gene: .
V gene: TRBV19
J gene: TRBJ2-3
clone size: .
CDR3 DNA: TGTGCCAGTAGTTCTCGTTGGGGGCCTAGCACAGATACGCAGTATTTT
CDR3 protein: CASSSRWGPSTDTQYF

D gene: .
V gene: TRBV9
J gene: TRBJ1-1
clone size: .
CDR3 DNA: TGTGCCAGCAGCGTTAGTTGGGGTAACACTGAAGCTTTCTTT
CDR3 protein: CASSVSWGNTEAFF

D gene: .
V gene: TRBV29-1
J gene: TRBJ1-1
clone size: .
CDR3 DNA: TGCAGCGTTGTAGGGTTGGAGGAGGCTTTCTTT
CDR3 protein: CSVVGLEEAFF

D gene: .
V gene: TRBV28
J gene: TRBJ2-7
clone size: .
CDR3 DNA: TGTGCCAGCAGTTACGGAGACTACGAGCAGTACTTC
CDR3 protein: CASSYGDYEQYF

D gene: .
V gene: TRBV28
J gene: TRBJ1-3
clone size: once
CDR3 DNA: TGTGCCAGCAGTTTCCCTGGAAACACCATATATTTT
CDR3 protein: CASSFPGNTIYF

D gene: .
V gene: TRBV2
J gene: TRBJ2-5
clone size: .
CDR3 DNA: TGTGCCAGCGGCCCTAGCGCCGAAATGCGCCAGTACTTC
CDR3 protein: CASGPSAEMRQYF

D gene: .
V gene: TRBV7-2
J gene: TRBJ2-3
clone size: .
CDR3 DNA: TGTGCCAGCAGCCCGGCATTGGCAGATACGCAGTATTTT
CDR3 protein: CASSPALADTQYF